The 9 T cell receptor beta chains in this list originate from one sample, sequenced in a study of T cells in Graves' hyperthyroidism and ophthalmopathy. Amplification of TCR beta CDR3 regions used RNA as the template. An initial round of RT-PCR targeting the TCR CDR3 relied on the HTBI primer set. One entry per CDR3 protein, called by TCRdb with MiXCR from the multiplex PCR reads. The table shows a few hundred thousand distinct CDR3 sequences, with about a sixth occurring only once. The material sequenced was blood. Every receptor here comes from a woman in her twenties or thirties with Graves' hyperthyroidism.

In its sample, this clonotype was seen a few times. The CDR3 sequence is CASSLGLLTGQTYEQYF. The CDR3, as DNA: TGCGCCAGCAGCTTGGGACTGCTAACGGGACAGACGTACGAGCAGTACTTC. The chain couples TRBV5-1 to TRBJ2-7; 7 nucleotides agree with TRBD1. This CDR3 contains 17 residues. Unmatched junction bases numbered 13, after V lost 0 bases and J lost 4 bases. Germline values: CDR1 SGHRS, CDR2 YFSETQ.

This clonotype was counted at least ten times. The chain employs TRBV28 and TRBJ2-1; the D gene is possibly TRBD2 (6 bases). V was trimmed by 7 bases and J by 9 bases, leaving 16 bases between them. This CDR3 is built from 13 residues. Germline CDR1 and CDR2: MDHEN and SYDVKM. The CDR3 nucleotides read TGTGCCAGCATTAGCGGCCCAGGACTTGAGCAGTTCTTC. This codes for CASISGPGLEQFF.

The rearrangement links TRBV2 to TRBJ2-2; 12 bases map to TRBD2. This CDR3 has 17 residues. V dropped 6 bases and J dropped 4; count of bases not matched to a gene: 9. CDR1 and CDR2 (germline): SNHLY, FYNNEI. The CDR3 loop is CASSRTSGVPSTGELFF. The CDR3 DNA follows: TGTGCCAGCAGCAGGACTAGCGGGGTCCCCAGCACCGGGGAGCTGTTTTTT.

This clonotype was observed many times. The chain has TRBV27 and TRBJ2-1; 9 nucleotides line up with TRBD2. The V gene's germline CDR1 is MNHEY and CDR2 SMNVEV (reference sequence). V was clipped by 4 bases and J by 7 bases; unmatched bases: 14. CDR3 size: 17 residues. The CDR3 region is CASSWDSGSGKSNEQFF. The CDR3, as DNA: TGTGCCAGCAGTTGGGATAGCGGGAGTGGGAAGAGTAATGAGCAGTTCTTC.

The gene calls are TRBV10-3 and TRBJ2-2; TRBD1 agrees at 9 bases. The CDR3 runs to 11 residues. J gave up 13 bases and V 6 bases, and 3 bases lay outside the gene matches. Germline-derived CDR1 and CDR2 are ENHRY and SYGVKD. CDR3 nucleotide sequence: TGTGCCATCAGCGAGGGACAGGGGCTGTTTTTT. It translates to CAISEGQGLFF.

The V and J genes are TRBV3-1 and TRBJ1-3; 7 nucleotides match TRBD1. V shed 4 bases, J shed 4 bases, and the junction held 4 bases outside the gene matches. The CDR3 is 14 amino acids. CDR1 LGHDT and CDR2 YNNKEL come from the germline V gene (reference sequence). CDR3 loop: CASSLRTGGNTIYF. CDR3 bases: TGTGCCAGCAGCCTTCGGACAGGAGGAAACACCATATATTTT.

The table lists this clonotype with many counts. The chain couples TRBV3-1 to TRBJ1-4, with D perhaps matching TRBD1 (6 bases). The CDR3 sequence is 15 residues long. Trimming shortened V by 5 bases and J by 5 bases, and 15 bases separated the two germline ends. Per germline, CDR1 LGHDT and CDR2 YNNKEL (reference sequence). The CDR3 DNA is TGTGCCAGCAGCACCCAAGGGGGAACAAATGAAAAACTGTTTTTT. As protein: CASSTQGGTNEKLFF.

This clonotype has a count of ten or more. The chain joins TRBV3-1 to TRBJ2-7; D gene uncertain. Trimming pared 4 bases from V and 5 bases from J, leaving 9 bases between. Germline CDR1 and CDR2: LGHDT and YNNKEL (reference sequence). This CDR3 spans 12 amino acids. This CDR3 is CASSPGLHEQYF. The CDR3 coding sequence is TGTGCCAGCAGCCCAGGATTACACGAGCAGTACTTC.

This clonotype was observed many times. The chain uses TRBV7-2 and TRBJ2-5, with TRBD2 identical over 10 bases. The CDR3 loop spans 15 amino acids. Trimming removed 5 bases from V and 5 bases from J; junction bases left unmatched: 8. Germline V gives CDR1 SGHTA, CDR2 FQGNSA. The CDR3 reads CASSPVAGGGETQYF. The CDR3 region has the DNA TGTGCCAGCAGCCCCGTAGCGGGGGGCGGGGAGACCCAGTACTTC.